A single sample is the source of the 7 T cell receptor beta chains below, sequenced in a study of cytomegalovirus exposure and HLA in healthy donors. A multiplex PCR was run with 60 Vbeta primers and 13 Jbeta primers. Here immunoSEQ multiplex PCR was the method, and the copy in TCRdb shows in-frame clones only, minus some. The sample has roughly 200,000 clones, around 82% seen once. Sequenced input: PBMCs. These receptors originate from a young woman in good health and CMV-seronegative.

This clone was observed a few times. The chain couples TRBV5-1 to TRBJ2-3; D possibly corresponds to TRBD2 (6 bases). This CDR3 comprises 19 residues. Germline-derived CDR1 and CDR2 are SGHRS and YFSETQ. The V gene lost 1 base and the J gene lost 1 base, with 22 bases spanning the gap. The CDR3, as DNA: TGCGCCAGCAGCTTGTTTTATAGCGGCCAAATTCCGGGCACAGATACGCAGTATTTT. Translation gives CASSLFYSGQIPGTDTQYF.

Written as DNA, the CDR3 is TGTGCCGTCCAGGCGGGAGGATCGAGGGAGCAGTACTTC. It yields the protein CAVQAGGSREQYF. V and J are TRBV5-4 and TRBJ2-7; 8 bases line up with TRBD2. Unmatched junction bases numbered 13, after V lost 10 bases and J lost 7 bases. This CDR3 has 13 residues. From germline, CDR1 is SGHNT and CDR2 YYREEE (reference sequence).

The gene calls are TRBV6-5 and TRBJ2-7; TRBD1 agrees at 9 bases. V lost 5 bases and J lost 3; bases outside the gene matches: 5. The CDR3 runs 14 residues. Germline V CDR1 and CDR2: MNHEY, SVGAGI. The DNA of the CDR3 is TGTGCCAGCAGTGAGGGGGGACAGGGCTACGAGCAGTACTTC. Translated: CASSEGGQGYEQYF.

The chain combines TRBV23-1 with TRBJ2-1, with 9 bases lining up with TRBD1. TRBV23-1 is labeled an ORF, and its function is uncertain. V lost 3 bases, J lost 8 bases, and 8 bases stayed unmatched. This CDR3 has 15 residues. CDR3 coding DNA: TGCGCCAGCAGTCACCCGTCGGACAGGGGCGATGAGCAGTTCTTC. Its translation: CASSHPSDRGDEQFF.

The CDR3 DNA follows: TGTGCCTGGAGTCGATTCAACTTCGGAGGCACTGAAGCTTTCTTT. Translation gives CAWSRFNFGGTEAFF. The chain couples TRBV30 to TRBJ1-1; D remains unclear. V was cut by 2 bases and J by 4 bases, with 17 bases left in between. The CDR3 contains 15 residues. Germline lookup yields CDR1 GTSNPN and CDR2 SVGIG (reference sequence).

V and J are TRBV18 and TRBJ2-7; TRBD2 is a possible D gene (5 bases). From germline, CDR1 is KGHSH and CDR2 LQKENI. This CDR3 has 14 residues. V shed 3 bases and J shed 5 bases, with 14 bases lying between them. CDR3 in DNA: TGTGCCAGCTCACCTAGCGCTCTTCTAGACGAGCAGTACTTC. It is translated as CASSPSALLDEQYF. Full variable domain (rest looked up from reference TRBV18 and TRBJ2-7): NAGVMQNPRHLVRRRGQEARLRCSPMKGHSHVYWYRQLPEEGLKFMVYLQKENIIDESGMPKERFSAEFPKEGPSILRIQQVVRGDSAAYFCASSPSALLDEQYFGPGTRLTVT.

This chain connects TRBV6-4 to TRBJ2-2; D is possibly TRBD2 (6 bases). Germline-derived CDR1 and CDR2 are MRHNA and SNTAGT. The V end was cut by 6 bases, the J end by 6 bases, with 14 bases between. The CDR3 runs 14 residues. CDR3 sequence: CASRREGGAGELFF. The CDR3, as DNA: TGTGCCAGCAGGCGGGAAGGTGGGGCCGGGGAGCTGTTTTTT.